This TCR beta chain was captured by sequencing in a study of cytomegalovirus exposure and HLA in healthy donors. Germline lookup yields CDR1 SGHDN and CDR2 FVKESK. The CDR3 length is 14 residues. PCR amplification relied on 60 Vbeta primers (plus 13 Jbeta primers). This table comes from immunoSEQ multiplex PCR, and its TCRdb copy is limited to in-frame clones, with some not included. Of about 150,000 clones listed, 80% to 85% are singletons. V usage is TRBV14 and J usage is TRBJ2-5, with D possibly matching TRBD1 (5 bases). With the DNA end fitting TRBJ2-7 better, the J assignment may be wrong. The TCR comes from a boy younger than 10 in good health and CMV-seronegative. Source material: PBMCs. Written as DNA, the CDR3 is TGTGCCAGCAGCCAAGTGGCAGGGTTTGGCGAGCAGTACTTC. The encoded protein is CASSQVAGFGEQYF.